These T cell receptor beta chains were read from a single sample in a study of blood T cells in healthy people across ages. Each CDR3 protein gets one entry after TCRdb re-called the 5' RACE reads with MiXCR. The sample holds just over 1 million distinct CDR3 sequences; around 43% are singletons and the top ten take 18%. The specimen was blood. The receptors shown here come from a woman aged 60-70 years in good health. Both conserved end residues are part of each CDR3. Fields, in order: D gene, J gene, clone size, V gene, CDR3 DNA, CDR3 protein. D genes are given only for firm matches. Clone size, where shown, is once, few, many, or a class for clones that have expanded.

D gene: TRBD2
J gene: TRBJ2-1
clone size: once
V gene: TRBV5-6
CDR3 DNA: TGTGCCAGCAGCCTCCTGGGGGGGAGATCGGGATACAATGAGCAGTTCTTC
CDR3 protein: CASSLLGGRSGYNEQFF

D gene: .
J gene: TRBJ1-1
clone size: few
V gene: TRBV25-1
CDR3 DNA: TGTGCCAGCAGTGAGCTCAGCGTGAACACTGAAGCTTTCTTT
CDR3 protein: CASSELSVNTEAFF

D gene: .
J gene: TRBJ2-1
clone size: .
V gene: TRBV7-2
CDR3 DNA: TGTGCCAGCAGCCGCAGACTGAACAATGAGCAGTTCTTC
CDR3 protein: CASSRRLNNEQFF

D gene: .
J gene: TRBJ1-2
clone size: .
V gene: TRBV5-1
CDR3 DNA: TGCGCCAGCAGCATCCGTCGAGGCTATGGCTACACCTTC
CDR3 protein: CASSIRRGYGYTF

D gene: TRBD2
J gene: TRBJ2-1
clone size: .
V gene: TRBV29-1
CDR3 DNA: TGCAGCGGGTCGCGGGAGGGACTCTACAATGAGCAGTTCTTC
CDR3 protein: CSGSREGLYNEQFF

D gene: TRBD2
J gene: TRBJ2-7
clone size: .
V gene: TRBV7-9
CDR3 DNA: TGTGCCAGCAGCTTAGATCTCGGGACTAGATCCTACGAGCAGTACTTC
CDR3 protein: CASSLDLGTRSYEQYF

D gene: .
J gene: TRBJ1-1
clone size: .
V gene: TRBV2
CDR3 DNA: TGTGCCAGCGCCCCCCGACCATTCGACATCGCCACTGAAGCTTTCTTT
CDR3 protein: CASAPRPFDIATEAFF

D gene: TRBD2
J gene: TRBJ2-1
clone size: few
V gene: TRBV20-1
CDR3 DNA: TGCAGTGCTATTAGCGGGAGTAACCACAATGAGCAGTTCTTC
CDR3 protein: CSAISGSNHNEQFF

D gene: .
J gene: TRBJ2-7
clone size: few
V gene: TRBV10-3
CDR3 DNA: TGTGCCATCAGTGAGTCGGACCACTACGAGCAGTACTTC
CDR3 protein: CAISESDHYEQYF

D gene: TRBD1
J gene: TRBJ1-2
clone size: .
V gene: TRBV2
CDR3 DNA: TGTGCCAGCAGGCCACAGGGGGGAACTAACTATGGCTACACCTTC
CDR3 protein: CASRPQGGTNYGYTF

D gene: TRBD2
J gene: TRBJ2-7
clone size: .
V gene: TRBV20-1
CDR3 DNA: TGCAGTGCTAGTGAGGGACTAGGCCCCTACGAGCAGTACTTC
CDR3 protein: CSASEGLGPYEQYF

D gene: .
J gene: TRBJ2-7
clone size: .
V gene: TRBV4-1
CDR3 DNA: TGCGCCAGCAGCCAAGACCCCTCGGGACTTTTCTACGAGCAGTACTTC
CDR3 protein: CASSQDPSGLFYEQYF

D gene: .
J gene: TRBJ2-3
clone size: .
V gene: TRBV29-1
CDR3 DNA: TGCAGCGTTGACCCCATGTCAGGGGCAGATACGCAGTATTTT
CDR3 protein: CSVDPMSGADTQYF

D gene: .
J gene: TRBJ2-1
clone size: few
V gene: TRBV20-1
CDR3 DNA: TGCAGTGCCGCCCTACAGGATAAGCAGTTCTTC
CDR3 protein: CSAALQDKQFF

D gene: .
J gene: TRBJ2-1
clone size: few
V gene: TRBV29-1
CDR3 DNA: TGCAGCGTTGCAGGTACACAGGGAAGCTCCTACAATGAGCAGTTCTTC
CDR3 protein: CSVAGTQGSSYNEQFF

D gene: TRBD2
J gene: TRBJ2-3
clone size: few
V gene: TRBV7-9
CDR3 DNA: TGTGCCAGCAGCAATAGCGGGCCCGATACGCAGTATTTT
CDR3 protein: CASSNSGPDTQYF

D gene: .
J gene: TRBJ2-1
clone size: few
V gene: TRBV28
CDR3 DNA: TGTGCCAGCAGTTACCCTCTAGGACTGAATGAGCAGTTCTTC
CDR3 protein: CASSYPLGLNEQFF

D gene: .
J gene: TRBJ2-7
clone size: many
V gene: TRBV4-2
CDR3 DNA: TGTGCCAGCAGCCAAGGTGGGGCCTACGAGCAGTACTTC
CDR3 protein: CASSQGGAYEQYF

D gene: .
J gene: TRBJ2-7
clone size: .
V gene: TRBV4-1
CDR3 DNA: TGCGCCAGCAGCCGTCCACCTGGAGACACAGACTACGAGCAGTACTTC
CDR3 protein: CASSRPPGDTDYEQYF

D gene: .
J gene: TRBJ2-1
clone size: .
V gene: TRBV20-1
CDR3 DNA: TGCAGTGCTAAGGGGGGCTTGGGGGCTATGGGGCACAATGAGCAGTTCTTC
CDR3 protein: CSAKGGLGAMGHNEQFF

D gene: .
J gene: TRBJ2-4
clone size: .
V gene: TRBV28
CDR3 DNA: TGTGCCAGCAGTTTCAAAGGGGCGAAGGCCAAAAACATTCAGTACTTC
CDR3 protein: CASSFKGAKAKNIQYF

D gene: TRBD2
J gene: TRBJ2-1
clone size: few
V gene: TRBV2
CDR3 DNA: TGTGCCAGCTGTTCGCTAGCGGGAGGGGGGAATGAGCAGTTCTTC
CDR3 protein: CASCSLAGGGNEQFF

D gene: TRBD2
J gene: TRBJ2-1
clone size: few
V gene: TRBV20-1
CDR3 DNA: TGCAGTGCTAGAGATTTCAGCCCCACTGGCGGGAGGGCGGCCACCCTTGAGCAGTTCTTC
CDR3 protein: CSARDFSPTGGRAATLEQFF

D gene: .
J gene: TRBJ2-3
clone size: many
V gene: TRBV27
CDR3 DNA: TGTGCCAGCAGTTTATCCGATCTGGGCCGTACGGATACGCAGTATTTT
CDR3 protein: CASSLSDLGRTDTQYF

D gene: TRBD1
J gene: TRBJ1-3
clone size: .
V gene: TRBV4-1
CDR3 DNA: TGCGCCAGCAGCCAATACGGACAGGGGGCGACTGGAAACACCATATATTTT
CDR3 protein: CASSQYGQGATGNTIYF

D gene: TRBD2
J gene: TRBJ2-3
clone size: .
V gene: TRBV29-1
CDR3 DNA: TGCAGCGTTGAAGTAGCGGGAGGTTCTGCAGATACGCAGTATTTT
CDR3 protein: CSVEVAGGSADTQYF

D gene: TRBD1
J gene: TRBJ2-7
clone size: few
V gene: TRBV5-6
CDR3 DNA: TGTGCCAGCAGCTTCCGGGACAGGGGGATATCGGCCGAGCAGTACTTC
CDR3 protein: CASSFRDRGISAEQYF

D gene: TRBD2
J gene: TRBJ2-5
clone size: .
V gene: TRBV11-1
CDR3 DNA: TGTGCCAGCAGCTTACTAGCGGGAGTTGTCGAGACCCAGTACTTC
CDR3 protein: CASSLLAGVVETQYF

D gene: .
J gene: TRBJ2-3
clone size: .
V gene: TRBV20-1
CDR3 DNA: TGCAGTGCTAGGCTAGGGGGGGATACGCAGTATTTT
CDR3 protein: CSARLGGDTQYF

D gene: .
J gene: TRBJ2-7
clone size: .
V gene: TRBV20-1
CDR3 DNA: TGCAGTGGGAGGGCAGGGCTATTATACGAGCAGTACTTC
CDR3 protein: CSGRAGLLYEQYF